This T cell receptor (beta chain) is drawn from a study of T-cell reconstitution after alpha-beta-depleted transplantation in children. Study results and limitations: From newly produced T cells came most of the T-cell counts and diversity one year after transplant. Reported findings indicate that, about two months after transplant, alpha-beta T cells came from several hundred expanded clones, which were derived from non-depleted graft cells.

The junction had 6 bases not matched to a gene; V was cut back by 4 bases and J by 7 bases. This CDR3 is built from 15 residues. Germline V gives CDR1 MNHEY, CDR2 SMNVEV (reference sequence). For TCRbeta, the library was prepared with unique molecular identifiers. TCRdb itself ran the PCR reads through MiXCR, one entry per CDR3 protein. Of 150,000 to 200,000 distinct CDR3 sequences listed, over 8.5% are singletons. This clonotype was seen only a few times. No antigen is known for it. The gene calls are TRBV27 and TRBJ2-1, with 11 bases matching TRBD2. The sequencing here drew on PBMCs, taken before TCRalphabeta/CD19-depleted stem cell transplant. The sequence was obtained from a boy aged 2 to 10 with acute myeloid leukemia, due to receive a stem cell transplant. The DNA for the CDR3 is TGTGCCAGCAGTTCCGGGACTAGCGGTCGTAATGAGCAGTTCTTC. Translated, it gives CASSSGTSGRNEQFF.